Below are 24 T cell receptor beta chains sequenced from a single sample in a study. TCRdb passed the reads through MiXCR, listing each CDR3 protein once. Here the sample spans about 16,000 distinct CDR3 sequences, 30% to 45% being singletons. Material for sequencing was blood. Every receptor here comes from a human donor.

In this sample, this clonotype turned up a few times. With a much larger clone just one base away, this may be a read error. This chain joins TRBV30 and TRBJ2-1; D unclear. The CDR3 is made up of 11 amino acids. Trimming took 2 bases from V and 13 from J, leaving 12 bases between them. CDR1 is GTSNPN, CDR2 SVGIG, per germline (reference sequence). This CDR3 reads CAWSMHETQFF. DNA for the CDR3: TGTGCCTGGAGTATGCACGAGACCCAGTTCTTC.

The V gene is TRBV4-2, the J gene TRBJ2-1; a possible D gene is TRBD2 (6 bases). With 1 base removed from V and 0 bases from J, the gap between germline ends came to 10 bases. The CDR3 length is 16 residues. The germline V gene encodes CDR1 LGHNA and CDR2 YNFKEQ. CDR3: CASSQATGSSYNEQFF. The DNA for the CDR3 is TGTGCCAGCAGCCAAGCAACCGGGAGCTCCTACAATGAGCAGTTCTTC.

This clonotype appeared many times. The chain recombines TRBV4-3 with TRBJ1-1; D gene unclear. V lost 0 bases and J lost 1, with 12 bases in between. CDR3 length equals 16 residues. CDR1 is LGHNA, CDR2 YSLEER, per germline. DNA for the CDR3: TGCGCCAGCAGCCAAGAGTTTGGCCGGCCGAACACTGAAGCTTTCTTT. Translation gives CASSQEFGRPNTEAFF.

As concerns this clonotype: Since a much larger clone is just one base distant, this may be a read error. The chain employs TRBV29-1 and TRBJ2-1; D is uncertain. Germline-derived CDR1 and CDR2 are SQVTM and ANQGSEA. CDR3 length: 14 residues. V was shortened by 5 bases and J by 10 bases, with 21 bases between the two germline ends. CDR3 protein: CSVIQLDGPYEQFF. The DNA for the CDR3 is TGCAGCGTTATTCAGTTGGACGGCCCCTACGAGCAGTTCTTC.

The sample holds many counts of this clonotype. The chain has TRBV4-2 and TRBJ2-1; 8 nucleotides line up with TRBD2. CDR1 and CDR2 (germline): LGHNA, YNFKEQ. V lost 1 base and J lost 7; bases outside the gene matches: 6. There are 15 residues in the CDR3. CDR3 amino acids: CASSQVAGPGNEQFF. DNA of the CDR3: TGTGCCAGCAGCCAAGTAGCGGGACCGGGGAATGAGCAGTTCTTC.

This clonotype was detected many times. The chain joins TRBV4-2 to TRBJ2-5; 7 bases align to TRBD2. There are 14 residues in the CDR3. CDR1 LGHNA and CDR2 YNFKEQ come from the germline V gene. The junction had 0 bases not matched to a gene; V was cut back by 1 base and J by 1 base. The CDR3 DNA sequence: TGTGCCAGCAGCCAAGGGACTAGCCAAGAGACCCAGTACTTC. Amino acids: CASSQGTSQETQYF.

This clonotype was found many times. The chain combines TRBV5-1 with TRBJ2-1, with D possibly matching TRBD2 (6 bases). Germline values: CDR1 SGHRS, CDR2 YFSETQ. CDR3 size: 13 residues. The V end lost 6 bases, the J end lost 1 base, and 8 bases lay between the germline ends. The CDR3 region has the DNA TGCGCCAGCATAGGGACTTCCTACAATGAGCAGTTCTTC. It encodes CASIGTSYNEQFF. The full variable domain, with the rest looked up from reference TRBV5-1 and TRBJ2-1, is KAGVTQTPRYLIKTRGQQVTLSCSPISGHRSVSWYQQTPGQGLQFLFEYFSETQRNKGNFPGRFSGRQFSNSRSEMNVSTLELGDSALYLCASIGTSYNEQFFGPGTRLTVL.

The rearrangement joins TRBV4-3 to TRBJ2-2; no definite D call. The V gene lost 0 bases and the J gene lost 2 bases, with 7 bases spanning the gap. This CDR3 spans 15 amino acids. Germline V gene lookup returns CDR1 LGHNA and CDR2 YSLEER. The CDR3 spells CASSQDAPNTGELFF. The CDR3, as DNA: TGCGCCAGCAGCCAAGATGCGCCTAACACCGGGGAGCTGTTTTTT.

This clonotype was counted ten times or more. This sequence joins TRBV4-2 and TRBJ2-3, with 16 nucleotides matching TRBD2. J gave up 4 bases and V 7 bases, and 14 bases lay outside the gene matches. CDR1 LGHNA and CDR2 YNFKEQ come from the germline V gene. This CDR3 region has 19 residues. CDR3 nucleotides: TGTGCCAGCACCTCGGGACTAGCGGGAGGGCCCACTGGCGCAGATACGCAGTATTTT. Translation gives CASTSGLAGGPTGADTQYF.

This clonotype is labeled medium-sized. The rearrangement uses TRBV29-1 and TRBJ1-1, with TRBD1 matching over 9 bases. Losses at the gene ends were 7 bases for V and 4 bases for J; bases not matched to a gene: 7. This CDR3 spans 13 amino acids. Germline V CDR1 and CDR2: SQVTM, ANQGSEA. In DNA form, the CDR3 reads TGCAGCGGTTTACAGGGGGCGCGCACTGAAGCTTTCTTT. This gives the protein CSGLQGARTEAFF.

This clonotype rates as medium-sized. The chain links TRBV29-1 to TRBJ2-1; weak D call: TRBD1 (6 bases). Germline V gene sequence: CDR1 SQVTM, CDR2 ANQGSEA. There are 16 residues in the CDR3. V shed 4 bases and J shed 1 base, with 17 bases lying between them. This CDR3 is CSVGAPSRGSYNEQFF. The CDR3 DNA reads TGCAGCGTTGGGGCCCCCTCCAGGGGATCCTACAATGAGCAGTTCTTC.

A note on this clonotype: A read error may be the cause here, since a much bigger clone is one base away. J is TRBJ1-1 and V is TRBV14; D is uncertain. The CDR3 consists of 17 residues. Germline assignment: CDR1 SGHDN and CDR2 FVKESK. The CDR3 nucleotides are TGTGCCAGCAACCAAGTTTCTATGAGCGTTTTATACGGTGAAGCTTTCTTT. It translates to CASNQVSMSVLYGEAFF.

This clonotype came up many times. V is TRBV6-2 or TRBV6-3 and J is TRBJ1-5; D unclear. Looked up from germline, CDR1 is MNHEY and CDR2 is SVGEGT. Trimming removed 2 bases at V and 4 bases at J, with 9 bases between. This CDR3 contains 14 residues. The CDR3 loop reads CASSYGQPNQPQHF. The CDR3 DNA reads TGTGCCAGCAGTTACGGTCAGCCTAATCAGCCCCAGCATTTT.

This clonotype has a count of ten or more. This rearrangement joins TRBV20-1 to TRBJ2-3; TRBD2 matches 15 bases. CDR3 length equals 16 residues. The J segment lost 6 bases and the V segment lost 1 base, leaving 5 bases of the junction unmatched. The germline CDR1 and CDR2 sequences are DFQATT and SNEGSKA (reference sequence). The CDR3 DNA sequence: TGCAGTGCTAGAGGGACTAGCGGGAGGGCCGTCGATACGCAGTATTTT. This codes for CSARGTSGRAVDTQYF.

The J gene is TRBJ2-1, the V gene TRBV4-1; 7 nucleotides match TRBD2. CDR1 MGHRA and CDR2 YSYEKL come from the germline V gene. The CDR3 has 15 amino acids. Losses at the gene ends were 1 base for V and 3 bases for J; bases not matched to a gene: 3. The CDR3 DNA is TGCGCCAGCAGCCAAGCGCTAGCGGACTACAATGAGCAGTTCTTC. Translated, it gives CASSQALADYNEQFF.

Of note for this clonotype: The CDR3 ends on some other residue instead of the conserved phenylalanine or tryptophan, so this is likely a read error. This chain uses TRBV20-1 with TRBJ2-7, with TRBD2 matching 13 bases. J lost 3 bases, V lost 0 bases, and 14 bases had no gene match. Looked up from germline, CDR1 is DFQATT and CDR2 is SNEGSKA (reference sequence). The CDR3 contains 19 residues. DNA for the CDR3: TGCAGTGCTAGAGATCTGGGACTAGCGGGAAATCGGGGGATCTACGAGCAGTACATC. It is translated as CSARDLGLAGNRGIYEQYI.

At least ten counts were recorded for this clonotype. The rearrangement joins TRBV4-2 to TRBJ1-4; 9 bases are a match to TRBD1. CDR1 and CDR2 from the germline V gene are LGHNA and YNFKEQ. The CDR3 loop spans 16 amino acids. Germline trimming cut 3 bases from V and 7 bases from J; bases unmatched to any gene: 9. The CDR3 bases are TGTGCCAGCAGCCAGGCGTTGGGACAGGGTGCTGAAAAACTGTTTTTT. This translates into CASSQALGQGAEKLFF.

The CDR3 is CASSQWTETDTQFF. The CDR3, as DNA: TGTGCCAGCAGCCAATGGACAGAAACAGATACGCAGTTCTTC. The chain combines TRBV4-2 with TRBJ2-1, with D perhaps TRBD1 (6 bases). The CDR3 spans 14 residues. Germline V gene sequence: CDR1 LGHNA, CDR2 YNFKEQ. V lost 2 bases to trimming and J lost 12 bases, with 17 bases between them.

In this sample, this clonotype turned up many times. The CDR3 loop is CSAHTDTQYF. CDR3 in DNA: TGCAGCGCTCACACAGATACGCAGTATTTT. The chain uses TRBV29-1 and TRBJ2-3; D is uncertain. CDR1 is SQVTM, CDR2 ANQGSEA, per germline. V was pared by 7 bases and J by 2 bases, with 4 bases between. The CDR3 extends over 10 amino acids.

This clonotype counts as medium-sized (0.01 to 0.1%). The V and J genes are TRBV4-3 and TRBJ1-1; 8 nucleotides match TRBD1. The CDR3 is 17 amino acids. V lost 0 bases, J lost 1 base, and 7 bases stayed unmatched. The V gene's germline CDR1 is LGHNA and CDR2 YSLEER. The CDR3 is CASSQDRFGQGNTEAFF. The CDR3 bases are TGCGCCAGCAGCCAAGATAGGTTCGGACAGGGGAACACTGAAGCTTTCTTT.

Judged by abundance, this clonotype is medium-sized (0.01 to 0.1%). The chain combines TRBV4-3 with TRBJ1-5, with D tentatively TRBD1 (5 bases). This CDR3 comprises 16 residues. V shed 3 bases and J shed 3 bases, with 15 bases lying between them. Germline V lookup: CDR1 LGHNA, CDR2 YSLEER. The DNA for the CDR3 is TGCGCCAGCAGCCACCGCGTCAGGACATACAATCAGCCCCAGCATTTT. Translated: CASSHRVRTYNQPQHF.

Worth noting for this clonotype: This sequence may be a read error, since a much larger clone differs from it by one base. The chain carries TRBV19 and TRBJ1-5, with 7 nucleotides matching TRBD2. The end of the DNA is better explained by TRBJ2-3, so the J call may be wrong. The CDR3 extends over 16 amino acids. CDR1 is LNHDA and CDR2 is SQIVND in the germline V gene (reference sequence). The CDR3 spells CASMTTPAGRRQPQYF. The CDR3, as DNA: TGTGCCAGTATGACGACCCCAGCGGGGAGGAGACAGCCCCAGTATTTT.

The chain uses TRBV7-8 and TRBJ2-1; possibly TRBD1 for D (7 bases). Germline V gene data show CDR1 as SGHVS and CDR2 as FQNEAQ. The CDR3 is made up of 14 amino acids. Trimming shortened V by 3 bases and J by 4 bases, and 10 bases separated the two germline ends. The CDR3 nucleotides are TGTGCCAGCAGCTTCTCAGGGGGGTACAATGAGCAGTTCTTC. This sequence encodes CASSFSGGYNEQFF.

This clonotype showed up many times. The genes are TRBV18 and TRBJ2-7, with TRBD2 identical over 11 bases. Germline V gives CDR1 KGHSH, CDR2 LQKENI. Unmatched junction bases numbered 8, after V lost 6 bases and J lost 4 bases. The CDR3 is 15 residues long. The CDR3 sequence: CASSSGTSGSYEQYF. The CDR3 nucleotides read TGTGCCAGCTCGTCCGGGACTAGCGGTTCTTACGAGCAGTACTTC.